The present TCR beta chain was sequenced within a study of cytotoxic CD8 clonotypes in ibrutinib-treated CLL. CDR3 length equals 13 residues. Germline V gene data show CDR1 as MNHNY and CDR2 as SVGAGI (reference sequence). Trimming removed 9 bases from V and 5 bases from J; junction bases left unmatched: 4. The repertoire was sequenced with immunoSEQ multiplex PCR; TCRdb's copy has only in-frame clones and lacks some. The profile shows about 50,000 clones, 50% to 65% of them singletons. This sample comprised PBMCs, obtained after 24 months of ibrutinib treatment. V gene TRBV6-6 combines with J gene TRBJ2-2; 9 bases match TRBD1. This sequence was found in a human donor with chronic lymphocytic leukemia. The chain's CDR3 is CASRQGGTGELFF. The DNA for the CDR3 is TGTGCCAGTAGACAGGGGGGAACCGGGGAGCTGTTTTTT.